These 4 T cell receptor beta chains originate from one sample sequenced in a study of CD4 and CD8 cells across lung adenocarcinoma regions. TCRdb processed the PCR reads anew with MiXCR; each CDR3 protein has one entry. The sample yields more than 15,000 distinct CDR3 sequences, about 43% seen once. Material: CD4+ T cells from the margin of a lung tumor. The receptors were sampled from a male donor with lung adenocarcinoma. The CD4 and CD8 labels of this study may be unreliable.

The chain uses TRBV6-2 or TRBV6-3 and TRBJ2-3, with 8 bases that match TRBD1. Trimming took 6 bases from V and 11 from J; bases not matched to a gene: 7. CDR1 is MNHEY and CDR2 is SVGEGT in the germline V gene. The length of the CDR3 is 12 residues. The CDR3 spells CASSNTGGRQYF. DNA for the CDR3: TGTGCCAGCAGCAACACAGGGGGTCGGCAGTATTTT.

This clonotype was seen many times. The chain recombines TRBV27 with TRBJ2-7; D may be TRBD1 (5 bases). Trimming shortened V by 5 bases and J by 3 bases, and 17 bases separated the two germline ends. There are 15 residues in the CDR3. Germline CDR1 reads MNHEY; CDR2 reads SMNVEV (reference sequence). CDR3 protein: CASSPRSGPYYEQYF. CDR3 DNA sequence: TGTGCCAGCAGTCCCCGCTCAGGGCCGTACTACGAGCAGTACTTC.

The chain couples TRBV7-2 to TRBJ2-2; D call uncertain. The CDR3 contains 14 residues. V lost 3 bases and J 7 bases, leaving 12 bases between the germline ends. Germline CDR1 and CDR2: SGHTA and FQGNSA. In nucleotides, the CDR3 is TGTGCCAGCAGCTTTTCCGGGTCCCTCGGGGAGCTGTTTTTT. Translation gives CASSFSGSLGELFF.

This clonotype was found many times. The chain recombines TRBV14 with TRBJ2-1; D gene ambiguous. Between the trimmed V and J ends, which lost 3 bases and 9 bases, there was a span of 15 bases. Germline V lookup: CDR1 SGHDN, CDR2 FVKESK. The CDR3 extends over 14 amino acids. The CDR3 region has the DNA TGTGCCAGCAGCCAGGTTGCCCATAGCATTGAGCAGTTCTTC. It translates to CASSQVAHSIEQFF.